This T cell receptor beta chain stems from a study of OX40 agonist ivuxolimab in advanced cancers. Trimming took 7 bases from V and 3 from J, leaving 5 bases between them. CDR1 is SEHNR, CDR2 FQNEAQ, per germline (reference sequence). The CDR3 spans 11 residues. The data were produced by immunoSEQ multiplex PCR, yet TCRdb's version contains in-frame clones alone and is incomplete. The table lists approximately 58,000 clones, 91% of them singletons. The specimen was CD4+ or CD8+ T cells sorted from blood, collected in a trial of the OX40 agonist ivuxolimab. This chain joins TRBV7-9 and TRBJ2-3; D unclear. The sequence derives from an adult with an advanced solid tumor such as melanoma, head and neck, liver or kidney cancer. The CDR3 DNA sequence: TGTGCCAGCATTAATACAGATACGCAGTATTTT. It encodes CASINTDTQYF.